This T cell receptor beta chain stems from a study of blood T cell repertoires in COVID-19. In the study overall: Both acute and convalescent COVID-19 samples were obtained from the United States, Italy and Spain.

The Seattle patients joined while their infection was active and were tracked longitudinally afterward. Original data processing: Reference gene primer amplification in the assay estimated nucleated cell counts. Generated by immunoSEQ multiplex PCR, the TCRdb table keeps only in-frame clones and is missing some. V and J calls and clone size come straight from that table; D and trimming were deduced from the DNA. Of under 450,000 clones in the sample, approximately 86% are singletons; the top ten hold roughly 6.6%. Germline CDR1 reads SGHRS; CDR2 reads YFSETQ. V lost 2 bases to trimming and J lost 6 bases; unmatched junction nucleotides: 8. The CDR3 extends over 16 amino acids.

This chain links TRBV5-1 with TRBJ2-3, with 11 positions matching TRBD2. Material: peripheral blood. This clonotype originated in a woman aged 55-75 years with COVID-19, enrolled during active disease. The CDR3 region is CASSFSGGAGLDTQYF. CDR3 DNA: TGCGCCAGCAGCTTTAGCGGGGGGGCTGGGTTGGATACGCAGTATTTT.